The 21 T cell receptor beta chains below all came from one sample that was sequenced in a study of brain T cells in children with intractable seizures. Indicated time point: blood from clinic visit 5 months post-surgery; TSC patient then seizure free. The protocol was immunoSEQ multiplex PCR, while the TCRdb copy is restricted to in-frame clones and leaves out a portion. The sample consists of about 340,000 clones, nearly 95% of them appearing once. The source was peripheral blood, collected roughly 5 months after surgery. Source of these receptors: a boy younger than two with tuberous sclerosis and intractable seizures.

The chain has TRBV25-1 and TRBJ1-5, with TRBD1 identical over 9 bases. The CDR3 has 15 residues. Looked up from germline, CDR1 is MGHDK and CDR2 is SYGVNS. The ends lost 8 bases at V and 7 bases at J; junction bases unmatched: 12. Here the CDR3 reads CASRESGTGHQPQHF. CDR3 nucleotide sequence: TGTGCCAGCCGCGAATCCGGGACAGGGCACCAGCCCCAGCATTTT.

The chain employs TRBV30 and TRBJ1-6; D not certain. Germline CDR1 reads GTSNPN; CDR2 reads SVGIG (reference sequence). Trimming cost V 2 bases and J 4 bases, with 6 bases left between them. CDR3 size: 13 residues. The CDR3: CAWSLEYNSPLHF. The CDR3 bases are TGTGCCTGGAGTCTAGAATATAATTCACCCCTCCACTTT.

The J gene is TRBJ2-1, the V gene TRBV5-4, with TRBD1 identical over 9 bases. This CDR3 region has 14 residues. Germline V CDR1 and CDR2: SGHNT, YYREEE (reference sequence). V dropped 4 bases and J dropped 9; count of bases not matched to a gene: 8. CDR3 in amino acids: CASSLRPGQGEQFF. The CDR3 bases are TGTGCCAGCAGCCTCCGCCCGGGACAGGGTGAGCAGTTCTTC. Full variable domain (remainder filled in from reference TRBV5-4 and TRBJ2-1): ETGVTQSPTHLIKTRGQQVTLRCSSQSGHNTVSWYQQALGQGPQFIFQYYREEENGRGNFPPRFSGLQFPNYSSELNVNALELDDSALYLCASSLRPGQGEQFFGPGTRLTVL.

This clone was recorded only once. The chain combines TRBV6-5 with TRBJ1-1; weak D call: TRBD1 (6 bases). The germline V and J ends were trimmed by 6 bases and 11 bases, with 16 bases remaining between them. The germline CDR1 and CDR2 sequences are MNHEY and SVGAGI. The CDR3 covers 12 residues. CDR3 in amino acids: CASSLDRNGAFF. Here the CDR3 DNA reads TGTGCCAGCAGCCTCGACAGGAATGGGGCTTTCTTT.

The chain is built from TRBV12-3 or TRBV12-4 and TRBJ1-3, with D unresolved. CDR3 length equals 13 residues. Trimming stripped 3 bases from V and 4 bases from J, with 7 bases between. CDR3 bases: TGTGCCAGCAGTTTTAAAGGAGGAAACACCATATATTTT. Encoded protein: CASSFKGGNTIYF.

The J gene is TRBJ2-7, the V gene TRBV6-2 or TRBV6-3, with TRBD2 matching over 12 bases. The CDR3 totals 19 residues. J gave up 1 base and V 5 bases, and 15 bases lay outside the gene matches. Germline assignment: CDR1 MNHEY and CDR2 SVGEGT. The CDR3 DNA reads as TGTGCCAGCAGTCACCTACTAGCGGGGGGCTCCTCCTATTCCTACGAGCAGTACTTC. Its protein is CASSHLLAGGSSYSYEQYF.

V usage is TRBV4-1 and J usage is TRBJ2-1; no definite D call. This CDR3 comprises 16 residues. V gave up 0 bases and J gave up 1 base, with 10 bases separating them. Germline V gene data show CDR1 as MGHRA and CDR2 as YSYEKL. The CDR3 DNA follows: TGCGCCAGCAGCCAAGACCAACTAACTTCCTACAATGAGCAGTTCTTC. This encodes CASSQDQLTSYNEQFF.

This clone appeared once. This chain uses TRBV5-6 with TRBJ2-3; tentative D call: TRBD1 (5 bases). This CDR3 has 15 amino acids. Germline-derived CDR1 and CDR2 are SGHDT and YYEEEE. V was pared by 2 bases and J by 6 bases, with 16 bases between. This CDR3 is CASSLGVTSQDTQYF. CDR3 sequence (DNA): TGTGCCAGCAGCTTAGGGGTGACGTCGCAGGATACGCAGTATTTT.

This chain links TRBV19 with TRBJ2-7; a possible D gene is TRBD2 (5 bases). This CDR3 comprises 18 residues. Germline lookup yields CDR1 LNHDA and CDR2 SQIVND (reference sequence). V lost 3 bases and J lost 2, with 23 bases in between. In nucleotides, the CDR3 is TGTGCCAGTAGTATTGCGGGTGGAACGGAGCGGCGAGCCTACGAGCAGTACTTC. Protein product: CASSIAGGTERRAYEQYF.

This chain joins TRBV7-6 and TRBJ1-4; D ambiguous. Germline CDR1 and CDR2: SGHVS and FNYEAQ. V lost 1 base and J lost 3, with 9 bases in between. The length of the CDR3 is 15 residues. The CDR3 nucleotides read TGTGCCAGCAGCTTAGGTGTGGGAGCTAATGAAAAACTGTTTTTT. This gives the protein CASSLGVGANEKLFF.

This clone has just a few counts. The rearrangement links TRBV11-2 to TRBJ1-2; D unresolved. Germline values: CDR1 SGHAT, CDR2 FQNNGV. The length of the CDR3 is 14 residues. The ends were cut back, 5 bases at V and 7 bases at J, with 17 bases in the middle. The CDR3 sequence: CASSPLVGSLGYTF. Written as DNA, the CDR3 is TGTGCCAGCAGCCCCCTGGTAGGGTCCCTTGGCTACACCTTC.

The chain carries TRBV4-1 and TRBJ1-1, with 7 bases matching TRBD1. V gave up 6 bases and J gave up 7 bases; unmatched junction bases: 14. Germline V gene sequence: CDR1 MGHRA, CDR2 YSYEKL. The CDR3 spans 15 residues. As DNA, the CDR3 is TGCGCCAGCAGACTAGACCCGGGACAGACCTTTGAAGCTTTCTTT. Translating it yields CASRLDPGQTFEAFF.

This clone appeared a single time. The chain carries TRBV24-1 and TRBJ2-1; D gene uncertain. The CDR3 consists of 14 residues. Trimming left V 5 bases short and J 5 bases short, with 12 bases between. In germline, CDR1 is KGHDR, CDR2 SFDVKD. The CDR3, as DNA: TGTGCCACCAGTGGAGGTCTCACCGACAATGAGCAGTTCTTC. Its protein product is CATSGGLTDNEQFF.

The CDR3 sequence is CASSQFSGATEAFF. Here the CDR3 DNA reads TGTGCCAGCAGCCAGTTTAGCGGGGCGACTGAAGCTTTCTTT. The genes are TRBV3-1 (or the pseudogene TRBV3-2) and TRBJ1-1; tentative D call: TRBD1 (5 bases). CDR1 LGHDT and CDR2 YNNKEL come from the germline V gene (reference sequence). The V end lost 3 bases, the J end lost 5 bases, and 13 bases lay between the germline ends. This CDR3 comprises 14 residues.

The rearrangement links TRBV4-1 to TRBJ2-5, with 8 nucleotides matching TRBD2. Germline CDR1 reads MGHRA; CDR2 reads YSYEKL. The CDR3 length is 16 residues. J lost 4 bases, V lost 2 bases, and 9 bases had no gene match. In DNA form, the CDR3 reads TGCGCCAGCAGCCAACCGGCGGGGGGTGGTGGAGAGACCCAGTACTTC. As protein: CASSQPAGGGGETQYF.

CDR3 sequence (DNA): TGTGCCAGCAGTTGGGGATGGGAGGGCGAGCAGTACTTC. Protein: CASSWGWEGEQYF. The V and J genes are TRBV6-5 and TRBJ2-7; 7 bases map to TRBD2. After removal of 4 bases from V and 6 bases from J, the junction contained 6 bases not matched to a gene. From germline, CDR1 is MNHEY and CDR2 SVGAGI. This CDR3 spans 13 amino acids.

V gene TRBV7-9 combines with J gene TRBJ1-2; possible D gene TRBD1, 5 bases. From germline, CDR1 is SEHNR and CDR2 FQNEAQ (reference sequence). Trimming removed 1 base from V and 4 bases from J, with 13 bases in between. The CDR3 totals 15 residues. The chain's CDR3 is CASSLGWGSRYGYTF. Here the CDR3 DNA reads TGTGCCAGCAGCTTAGGGTGGGGCAGTCGCTATGGCTACACCTTC. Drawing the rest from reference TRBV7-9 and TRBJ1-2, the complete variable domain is DTGVSQNPRHKITKRGQNVTFRCDPISEHNRLYWYRQTLGQGPEFLTYFQNEAQLEKSRLLSDRFSAERPKGSFSTLEIQRTEQGDSAMYLCASSLGWGSRYGYTFGSGTRLTVV.

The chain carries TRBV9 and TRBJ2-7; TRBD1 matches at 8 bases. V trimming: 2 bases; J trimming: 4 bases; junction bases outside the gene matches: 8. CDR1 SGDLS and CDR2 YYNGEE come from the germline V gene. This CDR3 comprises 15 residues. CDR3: CASSVSTGGLYEQYF. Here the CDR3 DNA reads TGTGCCAGCAGCGTCTCTACAGGGGGTCTGTACGAGCAGTACTTC. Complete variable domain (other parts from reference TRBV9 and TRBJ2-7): DSGVTQTPKHLITATGQRVTLRCSPRSGDLSVYWYQQSLDQGLQFLIQYYNGEERAKGNILERFSAQQFPDLHSELNLSSLELGDSALYFCASSVSTGGLYEQYFGPGTRLTVT.

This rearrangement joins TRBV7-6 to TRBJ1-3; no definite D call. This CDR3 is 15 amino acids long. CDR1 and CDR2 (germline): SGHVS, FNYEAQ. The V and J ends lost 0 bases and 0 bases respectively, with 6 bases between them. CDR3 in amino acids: CASSLALASGNTIYF. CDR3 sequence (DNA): TGTGCCAGCAGCTTAGCACTGGCCTCTGGAAACACCATATATTTT.

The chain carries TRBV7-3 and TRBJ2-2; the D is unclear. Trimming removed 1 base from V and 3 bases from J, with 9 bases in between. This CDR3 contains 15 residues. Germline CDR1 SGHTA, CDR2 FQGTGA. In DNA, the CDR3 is TGTGCCAGCAGCTTAAGTCCAGGACACACCGGGGAGCTGTTTTTT. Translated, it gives CASSLSPGHTGELFF.

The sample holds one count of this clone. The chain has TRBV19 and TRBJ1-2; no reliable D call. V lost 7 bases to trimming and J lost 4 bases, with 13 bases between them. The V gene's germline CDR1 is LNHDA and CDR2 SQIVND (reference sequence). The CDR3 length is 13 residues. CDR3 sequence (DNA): TGTGCCAGTAAAGCAGGTGAGGCCTATGGCTACACCTTC. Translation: CASKAGEAYGYTF. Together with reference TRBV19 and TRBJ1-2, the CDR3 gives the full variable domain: DGGITQSPKYLFRKEGQNVTLSCEQNLNHDAMYWYRQDPGQGLRLIYYSQIVNDFQKGDIAEGYSVSREKKESFPLTVTSAQKNPTAFYLCASKAGEAYGYTFGSGTRLTVV.